These 24 T cell receptor beta chains were sequenced from one sample in a study of early T cells in non-severe SARS-CoV-2 infection. TCRdb passed the 5' RACE reads through MiXCR, listing each CDR3 protein once. This sample has more than 55,000 distinct CDR3 sequences, with roughly an eighth found just once. Sequencing was done on a sample of whole blood. Every receptor here comes from an adult who was a healthcare worker with PCR-confirmed SARS-CoV-2 infection or an uninfected control (not recorded which).

The chain employs TRBV5-1 and TRBJ2-7; D might be TRBD1 or TRBD2, each matching 5 bases. The CDR3 has 13 residues. The V and J ends lost 3 bases and 6 bases respectively, with 13 bases between them. Germline V CDR1 and CDR2: SGHRS, YFSETQ. The CDR3 nucleotides are TGCGCCAGCAGCTACGGGACGGCCCGCGAGCAGTACTTC. This encodes CASSYGTAREQYF.

The sample holds many counts of this clonotype. This chain joins TRBV7-3 and TRBJ2-2; D unresolved. V was clipped by 0 bases and J by 4 bases, with 6 bases between them. Germline CDR1 is SGHTA and CDR2 is FQGTGA. CDR3 size: 14 residues. CDR3 amino acids: CASSLTGSTGELFF. CDR3 DNA: TGTGCCAGCAGCTTAACGGGTAGCACCGGGGAGCTGTTTTTT.

This clonotype was seen more than once but under ten times. The rearrangement uses TRBV6-4 and TRBJ2-1, with 8 bases aligning to TRBD2. V gave up 6 bases and J gave up 6 bases; unmatched junction bases: 7. CDR3 length: 14 residues. CDR1 is MRHNA, CDR2 SNTAGT, per germline. As DNA, the CDR3 is TGTGCCAGCAGCCCGGGGGGGCAATCCAATGAGCAGTTCTTC. It specifies CASSPGGQSNEQFF.

This clonotype was seen at least ten times. This sequence joins TRBV10-1 and TRBJ1-1, with a possible D match to TRBD1 (5 bases). The V and J ends lost 7 bases and 2 bases respectively, with 11 bases between them. The CDR3 covers 13 residues. CDR1 and CDR2 from the germline V gene are WNHNN and SYGVQD (reference sequence). The CDR3 region is CASTQGPNTEAFF. CDR3 DNA sequence: TGCGCCAGCACTCAGGGTCCCAACACTGAAGCTTTCTTT.

This clonotype has just a few counts. The CDR3 protein is CASSSQGYNEQFF. CDR3 in DNA: TGCGCCAGCAGCTCACAGGGCTACAATGAGCAGTTCTTC. J is TRBJ2-1 and V is TRBV5-1, with D maybe TRBD1 (6 bases). The germline gives CDR1 SGHRS, CDR2 YFSETQ. The V gene lost 3 bases and the J gene lost 3 bases, with 7 bases spanning the gap. CDR3 length: 13 residues.

This clonotype was counted ten times or more. V is TRBV5-1 and J is TRBJ2-5; D remains unclear. The CDR3 totals 15 residues. Looked up from germline, CDR1 is SGHRS and CDR2 is YFSETQ. The V end lost 0 bases, the J end lost 4 bases, and 13 bases lay between the germline ends. The chain's CDR3 is CASSLGLQDRETQYF. For the CDR3, the DNA is TGCGCCAGCAGCTTGGGCCTTCAGGATCGAGAGACCCAGTACTTC.

This clonotype appeared a few times. V gene TRBV18 combines with J gene TRBJ1-6, with D possibly being TRBD1 (6 bases). Per the germline V gene, CDR1 is KGHSH and CDR2 is LQKENI. Between the trimmed V and J ends, which lost 2 bases and 0 bases, there was a span of 26 bases. CDR3 length equals 22 residues. CDR3 protein: CASSPKHLSETGRSSYNSPLHF. The CDR3 nucleotides read TGTGCCAGCTCACCAAAACATCTCTCCGAGACAGGCAGGAGCTCCTATAATTCACCCCTCCACTTT.

On this clonotype: Just one base apart from a much larger clone, this may be a read error. A read error is likely, as this CDR3 ends without the conserved phenylalanine or tryptophan. V usage is TRBV14 and J usage is TRBJ2-1; TRBD2 matches at 10 bases. The germline V gene encodes CDR1 SGHDN and CDR2 FVKESK. There are 19 residues in the CDR3. Losses at the gene ends were 0 bases for V and 0 bases for J; bases not matched to a gene: 8. For the CDR3, the DNA is TGTGCCAGCAGCCAAGAATCCCCACTAGCGGGGAGCTCCTACAATGAGCAGTTCCTC. It codes for CASSQESPLAGSSYNEQFL.

The gene calls are TRBV3-1 and TRBJ1-1; possibly TRBD1 for D (5 bases). The CDR3 contains 15 residues. V gave up 7 bases and J gave up 2 bases, with 17 bases separating them. Germline V CDR1 and CDR2: LGHDT, YNNKEL (reference sequence). The CDR3 here is CASTRSAGKNTEAFF. CDR3 sequence (DNA): TGTGCCAGCACCAGGTCGGCAGGGAAAAACACTGAAGCTTTCTTT.

This chain links TRBV29-1 with TRBJ2-5; 7 positions agree with TRBD1. V shed 6 bases, J shed 13 bases, and the junction held 14 bases outside the gene matches. The CDR3 has 12 amino acids. The germline V gene encodes CDR1 SQVTM and CDR2 ANQGSEA. The CDR3 region has the DNA TGCAGCGTGTACACCGGGACAGCCTCTCCGTACTTC. Protein: CSVYTGTASPYF. The full variable domain, rest sourced from reference TRBV29-1 and TRBJ2-5, is SAVISQKPSRDICQRGTSLTIQCQVDSQVTMMFWYRQQPGQSLTLIATANQGSEATYESGFVIDKFPISRPNLTFSTLTVSNMSPEDSSIYLCSVYTGTASPYFGPGTRLLVL.

This clonotype was seen ten or more times. The rearrangement joins TRBV6-5 to TRBJ2-5, with 8 nucleotides matching TRBD2. CDR3 size: 14 residues. Germline lookup yields CDR1 MNHEY and CDR2 SVGAGI. The V gene end was trimmed by 0 bases and the J gene end by 5 bases; junction bases not matched to a gene: 2. The CDR3 DNA is TGTGCCAGCAGTTACTCCGGGGGGGCGGAGACCCAGTACTTC. It codes for CASSYSGGAETQYF.

About this clonotype itself: In this CDR3 the conserved last residue, phenylalanine or tryptophan, is missing, so a read error is likely. The chain employs TRBV5-4 and TRBJ2-6; D not certain. The V gene lost 4 bases and the J gene lost 0 bases, with 11 bases spanning the gap. CDR3 size: 16 residues. Germline V CDR1 and CDR2: SGHNT, YYREEE (reference sequence). The CDR3 region is CASSHRRLSGANVLTS. CDR3 bases: TGTGCCAGCAGCCATCGACGGCTCTCTGGGGCCAACGTCCTGACTTCC.

The chain recombines TRBV29-1 with TRBJ2-3; 8 bases map to TRBD2. The V and J ends lost 4 bases and 1 base, in that order; junction bases with no gene match: 1. This CDR3 region has 13 residues. Germline V gives CDR1 SQVTM, CDR2 ANQGSEA. CDR3 DNA sequence: TGCAGCGTTGTAGCGGGGCGCACAGATACGCAGTATTTT. Encoded protein: CSVVAGRTDTQYF.

The sample holds many counts of this clonotype. The chain joins TRBV6-7 to TRBJ2-7; D remains ambiguous. TRBV6-7 is an ORF for which the function is uncertain. Trimming took 3 bases from V and 6 from J, leaving 15 bases between them. There are 14 residues in the CDR3. CDR3 sequence: CASSYSEAVCEQYF. The CDR3 DNA sequence: TGTGCCAGCAGTTATAGTGAAGCCGTTTGCGAGCAGTACTTC.

The V call is TRBV7-2, the J call TRBJ2-7; maybe TRBD1 (7 bases). CDR3 size: 18 residues. Germline CDR1 reads SGHTA; CDR2 reads FQGNSA. V lost 5 bases and J lost 0, with 23 bases in between. CDR3 bases: TGTGCCAGCAGCGCCCCCCTCGCGGGGACAGCTAGCTCCTACGAGCAGTACTTC. It encodes CASSAPLAGTASSYEQYF.

This chain joins TRBV7-2 and TRBJ1-2; no clear D. V was trimmed by 1 base and J by 8 bases, leaving 14 bases between them. This CDR3 spans 14 amino acids. Germline V gene lookup returns CDR1 SGHTA and CDR2 FQGNSA. The chain's CDR3 is CASSLDSGVRGYTF. In DNA form, the CDR3 reads TGTGCCAGCAGCTTAGATTCCGGGGTCCGCGGCTACACCTTC. Filled out from reference TRBV7-2 and TRBJ1-2, the complete variable domain reads GAGVSQSPSNKVTEKGKDVELRCDPISGHTALYWYRQSLGQGLEFLIYFQGNSAPDKSGLPSDRFSAERTGGSVSTLTIQRTQQEDSAVYLCASSLDSGVRGYTFGSGTRLTVV.

This clonotype has a single count. A much larger clone lies a single base off, so this may be a read error. This rearrangement joins TRBV9 to TRBJ2-7; a possible D gene is TRBD2 (6 bases). Germline loops: CDR1 SGDLS, CDR2 YYNGEE. The CDR3 is made up of 15 amino acids. The CDR3 protein is CTSSATGLSGGEQYF. CDR3 in DNA: TGTACCAGCAGCGCCACGGGACTCTCTGGAGGTGAGCAGTACTTC.

This clonotype was detected many times. The chain has TRBV6-1 and TRBJ1-3; D gene uncertain. Per germline, CDR1 MNHNS and CDR2 SASEGT. The CDR3 sequence is 15 residues long. Trimming cost V 1 base and J 0 bases, with 7 bases left between them. For the CDR3, the DNA is TGTGCCAGCAGTGAAGGAAGCTTCTCTGGAAACACCATATATTTT. Protein product: CASSEGSFSGNTIYF.

V gene TRBV7-9 combines with J gene TRBJ2-7; D may be TRBD2 (6 bases). The V gene's germline CDR1 is SEHNR and CDR2 FQNEAQ (reference sequence). The CDR3 spans 15 residues. Between the trimmed V and J ends, which lost 1 base and 2 bases, there was a span of 12 bases. The chain's CDR3 is CASSLEGGNPYEQYF. The DNA of the CDR3 is TGTGCCAGCAGCTTAGAAGGAGGGAACCCCTACGAGCAGTACTTC.

This sequence joins TRBV12-3 or TRBV12-4 and TRBJ2-3; 10 nucleotides align to TRBD1. The CDR3 consists of 16 residues. V was pared by 4 bases and J by 0 bases, with 4 bases of the junction left unmatched. CDR3 DNA: TGTGCCAGCAGTTCTTGGACAGGGGGGAGCACAGATACGCAGTATTTT. This translates into CASSSWTGGSTDTQYF.

The gene calls are TRBV12-3 or TRBV12-4 and TRBJ2-1; 11 bases are shared with TRBD2. The CDR3 length is 14 residues. V shed 8 bases, J shed 7 bases, and the junction held 7 bases outside the gene matches. As DNA, the CDR3 is TGTGCCAGCGGCAGGACTAGCGGGCGAAATGAGCAGTTCTTC. It specifies CASGRTSGRNEQFF.

This clonotype was recorded many times. A read error may produce the germline difference seen at one junction end. This chain joins TRBV7-7 and TRBJ1-4; D is unresolved. Per the germline V gene, CDR1 is SSHAT and CDR2 is FNYEAQ (reference sequence). The CDR3 sequence is 14 residues long. In nucleotides, the CDR3 is TGTGCTAGCAGCTTAAGGCTGCTTAATGAAAAACTGTTTTTT. Translation: CASSLRLLNEKLFF. The full variable domain, completed using reference TRBV7-7 and TRBJ1-4, is GAGVSQSPRYKVTKRGQDVTLRCDPISSHATLYWYQQALGQGPEFLTYFNYEAQPDKSGLPSDRFSAERPEGSISTLTIQRTEQRDSAMYRCASSLRLLNEKLFFGSGTQLSVL.

A few counts support this clonotype. The V gene is TRBV7-2, the J gene TRBJ1-2, with D unclear. CDR1 is SGHTA and CDR2 is FQGNSA in the germline V gene. This CDR3 spans 13 amino acids. Trimming stripped 3 bases from V and 2 bases from J, with 7 bases between. CDR3 sequence reads: CASSFSQNYGYTF. For the CDR3, the DNA is TGTGCCAGCAGCTTTAGTCAAAACTATGGCTACACCTTC.

The table lists this clonotype with many counts. The chain carries TRBV20-1 and TRBJ2-1, with TRBD1 identical over 8 bases. CDR3 size: 14 residues. The V segment lost 6 bases and the J segment 3 bases; nucleotides outside the gene matches: 7. The germline gives CDR1 DFQATT, CDR2 SNEGSKA (reference sequence). The CDR3 nucleotides read TGCAGTGCACGTGACAGGGGAGACTACAATGAGCAGTTCTTC. As protein: CSARDRGDYNEQFF.